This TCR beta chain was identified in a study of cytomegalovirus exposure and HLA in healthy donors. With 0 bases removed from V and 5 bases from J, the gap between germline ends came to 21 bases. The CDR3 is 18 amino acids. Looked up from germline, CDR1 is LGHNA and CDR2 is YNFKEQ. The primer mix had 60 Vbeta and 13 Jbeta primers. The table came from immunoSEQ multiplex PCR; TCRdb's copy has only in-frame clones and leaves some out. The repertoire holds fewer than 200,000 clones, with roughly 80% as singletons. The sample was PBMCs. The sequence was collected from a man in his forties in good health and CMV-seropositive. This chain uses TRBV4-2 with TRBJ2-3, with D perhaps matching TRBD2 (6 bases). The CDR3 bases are TGTGCCAGCAGCCAAGATTATCGGGGGACTCCAAAAGGAGATACGCAGTATTTT. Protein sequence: CASSQDYRGTPKGDTQYF.